This entry concerns a single TCR beta chain. Time point indicated: pre-sensitization, week 0. Treatment given: therapeutic diphenylcyclopropenone sensitization with weekly scalp DPC. This specimen comes from a study of human T cells and chemical hapten exposure. TCRdb itself ran the RACE reads through MiXCR, one entry per CDR3 protein. This repertoire shows around 350,000 distinct CDR3 sequences, roughly 6% found once; its top ten account for approximately 8.2%. V dropped 5 bases and J dropped 4; count of bases not matched to a gene: 5. CDR3 length: 14 residues. Germline lookup yields CDR1 MDHEN and CDR2 SYDVKM.

The receptor comes from a woman in her late teens or twenties with alopecia areata. Some clones in this sample may be carry-over from other donors' samples. The chain combines TRBV28 with TRBJ1-3, with 7 bases that match TRBD1. The material sequenced was whole blood, taken in connection with sensitization to the hapten diphenylcyclopropenone (DPC). The CDR3 is CASSPQTGGNTIYF. The CDR3 DNA is TGTGCCAGCAGTCCCCAGACAGGGGGAAACACCATATATTTT.